A single sample is the source of the 15 T cell receptor beta chains below, sequenced in a study of human T cells and chemical hapten exposure. As to time point: patch test 1, 2 weeks after DPC sensitization. The sample's treatment: therapeutic diphenylcyclopropenone sensitization with weekly scalp DPC. In TCRdb, the RACE reads were re-called with MiXCR into one record per CDR3 protein. The table has tens of thousands of distinct CDR3 sequences, around 7.8% seen once. Source: whole blood, taken in connection with sensitization to the hapten diphenylcyclopropenone (DPC). Receptor source: a young woman with alopecia areata. Some clones in this sample may be carry-over from other donors' samples.

This clonotype was seen many times. The chain combines TRBV21-1 with TRBJ1-1; TRBD1 is taken as the D call from the table, unchecked against the DNA. TRBV21-1 represents a pseudogene. The CDR3 spans 15 residues. The CDR3 region is CASRPKSAGQTEAFF. DNA for the CDR3: TGTGCCAGCAGACCAAAGAGCGCAGGGCAAACTGAAGCTTTCTTT.

This clonotype was found a few times. The chain is built from TRBV27 and TRBJ2-3; D unresolved. This CDR3 is built from 14 residues. CDR1 and CDR2 (germline): MNHEY, SMNVEV (reference sequence). V dropped 1 base and J dropped 2 bases, with 7 bases sitting between them. The CDR3 sequence: CASSLFQYTDTQYF. CDR3 in DNA: TGTGCCAGCAGTTTATTCCAGTACACAGATACGCAGTATTTT.

This rearrangement joins TRBV18 to TRBJ2-1, with D tentatively TRBD2 (5 bases). This CDR3 has 17 amino acids. The ends were cut back, 3 bases at V and 9 bases at J, with 24 bases in the middle. Germline V gene data show CDR1 as KGHSH and CDR2 as LQKENI. The CDR3 DNA reads TGTGCCAGCTCACCCCCGATCTCGCGGACTCGCTGGGGTGAGCAGTTCTTC. It translates to CASSPPISRTRWGEQFF.

The chain uses TRBV6-1 and TRBJ1-2; TRBD1 might be the D (5 bases). V shed 2 bases and J shed 2 bases, with 12 bases lying between them. The CDR3 totals 15 residues. CDR1 is MNHNS, CDR2 SASEGT, per germline. CDR3 nucleotide sequence: TGTGCCAGCAGTGAACCCGGGACTTACAACTATGGCTACACCTTC. This translates into CASSEPGTYNYGYTF.

V and J are TRBV12-3 or TRBV12-4 and TRBJ1-6; D not resolved. This CDR3 contains 15 residues. V was pared by 4 bases and J by 6 bases, with 13 bases between. CDR3 sequence: CASSSGGSCNSPLHF. CDR3 coding DNA: TGTGCCAGCAGTTCCGGCGGGTCTTGTAATTCACCCCTCCACTTT.

This clonotype was observed a few times. The chain's CDR3 is CASSAQPNTEAFF. As DNA, the CDR3 is TGTGCCAGCAGTGCCCAGCCCAACACTGAAGCTTTCTTT. The chain couples TRBV2 to TRBJ1-1; D is unresolved. From germline, CDR1 is SNHLY and CDR2 FYNNEI. V lost 4 bases and J lost 2, with 8 bases in between. The CDR3 runs to 13 residues.

The table lists this clonotype with a few counts. The V call is TRBV5-6, the J call TRBJ1-5; D unclear. Germline-derived CDR1 and CDR2 are SGHDT and YYEEEE. V was clipped by 4 bases and J by 5 bases, with 13 bases between them. This CDR3 is built from 14 residues. CDR3 amino acids: CASSTPGADQPQHF. The CDR3 DNA follows: TGTGCCAGCAGCACCCCGGGAGCCGATCAGCCCCAGCATTTT.

Only a few counts were recorded for this clonotype. The J gene is TRBJ1-4, the V gene TRBV30, with D perhaps TRBD1 (5 bases). The CDR3 loop spans 16 amino acids. With 6 bases removed from V and 4 bases from J, the gap between germline ends came to 21 bases. Germline loops: CDR1 GTSNPN, CDR2 SVGIG (reference sequence). The CDR3 loop is CACRQSGRGFNEKLFF. CDR3 nucleotide sequence: TGTGCCTGCAGACAGTCAGGACGAGGTTTTAATGAAAAACTGTTTTTT.

This chain uses TRBV30 with TRBJ1-2, with unresolved D. This CDR3 region has 13 residues. Deletions cut 1 base from V and 8 bases from J, with 14 bases between. Looked up from germline, CDR1 is GTSNPN and CDR2 is SVGIG (reference sequence). CDR3 DNA sequence: TGTGCCTGGAGTGCGGATTTTTCCCTCGGCTACACCTTC. This encodes CAWSADFSLGYTF.

A few counts support this clonotype. Compared with germline, one end of the junction differs, possibly owing to a read error. The chain uses TRBV29-1 and TRBJ1-2, with D possibly being TRBD1 (6 bases). The CDR3 consists of 15 residues. In germline, CDR1 is SQVTM, CDR2 ANQGSEA. The CDR3 DNA reads as TGCAGCGCGCCCGACGCCGGGACAACTAACGATGGCTACACCTTC. This gives the protein CSAPDAGTTNDGYTF.

This clonotype was observed many times. This chain uses TRBV7-8 with TRBJ2-1, with TRBD1 identical over 9 bases. This CDR3 spans 17 amino acids. Per germline, CDR1 SGHVS and CDR2 FQNEAQ. With V trimmed by 5 bases and J by 5 bases, 13 bases remained unmatched. The CDR3 DNA follows: TGTGCCAGCAGCGGACCCACGACAGGGGGATGGGACAATGAGCAGTTCTTC. Its translation: CASSGPTTGGWDNEQFF.

This clonotype came up a few times. The chain recombines TRBV27 with TRBJ1-5; the D gene is possibly TRBD1 (5 bases). There are 13 residues in the CDR3. Between the trimmed V and J ends, which lost 4 bases and 6 bases, there was a span of 10 bases. Looked up from germline, CDR1 is MNHEY and CDR2 is SMNVEV (reference sequence). CDR3 DNA sequence: TGTGCCAGCAGTTCCGGAACAGGTCAGCCCCAGCATTTT. It encodes CASSSGTGQPQHF.

This clonotype was recorded a few times. The J gene is TRBJ1-1, the V gene TRBV12-3 or TRBV12-4; D gene unclear. Trimming took 3 bases from V and 1 from J, leaving 6 bases between them. The CDR3 contains 13 residues. The CDR3 sequence: CASSFGRNTEAFF. The CDR3 nucleotides read TGTGCCAGCAGTTTCGGACGGAACACTGAAGCTTTCTTT.

CDR3 coding DNA: TGTGCCAGCAGTGACACCAGGGGCCCGACTAATCAGCCCCAGCATTTT. Amino acids: CASSDTRGPTNQPQHF. The chain joins TRBV2 to TRBJ1-5, with TRBD1 as a possible D gene (6 bases). The CDR3 is made up of 16 amino acids. CDR1 SNHLY and CDR2 FYNNEI come from the germline V gene. V lost 3 bases and J lost 4, with 16 bases in between. Combining the CDR3 with reference TRBV2 and TRBJ1-5 gives the whole variable domain EPEVTQTPSHQVTQMGQEVILRCVPISNHLYFYWYRQILGQKVEFLVSFYNNEISEKSEIFDDQFSVERPDGSNFTLKIRSTKLEDSAMYFCASSDTRGPTNQPQHFGDGTRLSIL.

At least ten counts were recorded for this clonotype. The V call is TRBV4-1, the J call TRBJ1-6, with TRBD1 as a possible D gene (5 bases). The germline V gene has CDR1 MGHRA and CDR2 YSYEKL. V was cut by 0 bases and J by 8 bases, with 17 bases left in between. The length of the CDR3 is 17 residues. CDR3 nucleotide sequence: TGCGCCAGCAGCCAAGATTCCCTTCAGGGCACTTATTCACCCCTCCACTTT. This encodes CASSQDSLQGTYSPLHF.